This entry lists 10 T cell receptor beta chains sequenced from one sample in a study of response to subunit inactivated influenza vaccine. TCRdb re-analysed the RT-PCR reads in MiXCR, keeping a single row per CDR3 protein. The table lists hundreds of thousands of distinct CDR3 sequences, 12% of them singletons. The sequenced sample was PBMCs from blood, obtained on the day of vaccination. Every receptor here comes from a man aged 45-65 years who received an inactivated influenza vaccine.

The sample holds many counts of this clonotype. The rearrangement links TRBV28 to TRBJ2-1; D may be TRBD2 (5 bases). V was trimmed by 5 bases and J by 0 bases, leaving 20 bases between them. The germline gives CDR1 MDHEN, CDR2 SYDVKM. CDR3 length: 18 residues. The CDR3 DNA reads TGTGCCAGCAGTACGGGAACCGTCAGGATGAGCTCCTACAATGAGCAGTTCTTC. Protein: CASSTGTVRMSSYNEQFF.

J is TRBJ1-2 and V is TRBV10-3; perhaps TRBD1 as D (6 bases). Germline V gene data show CDR1 as ENHRY and CDR2 as SYGVKD. Trimming pared 4 bases from V and 1 base from J, leaving 7 bases between. The CDR3 has 13 amino acids. CDR3: CAISGTDNYGYTF. DNA for the CDR3: TGTGCCATCAGTGGGACAGATAACTATGGCTACACCTTC.

V is TRBV19 and J is TRBJ2-4, with D perhaps being TRBD1 or TRBD2 (6 bases each). Trimming removed 5 bases from V and 8 bases from J, with 16 bases in between. The CDR3 contains 14 residues. Germline-derived CDR1 and CDR2 are LNHDA and SQIVND (reference sequence). CDR3 protein: CASSAQGGGDIQYF. For the CDR3, the DNA is TGTGCCAGTAGTGCACAGGGAGGAGGGGACATTCAGTACTTC.

This clonotype showed up many times. The V gene is TRBV5-1, the J gene TRBJ2-1; 11 nucleotides line up with TRBD2. Germline trimming cut 4 bases from V and 2 bases from J; bases unmatched to any gene: 5. The length of the CDR3 is 16 residues. Germline values: CDR1 SGHRS, CDR2 YFSETQ. CDR3 sequence reads: CASSKLAGVPYNEQFF. The CDR3 coding sequence is TGCGCCAGCAGCAAACTAGCGGGAGTTCCCTACAATGAGCAGTTCTTC.

This clonotype was seen only a few times. V is TRBV2 and J is TRBJ2-1; D is uncertain. CDR1 is SNHLY and CDR2 is FYNNEI in the germline V gene. CDR3 length equals 14 residues. Trimming took 4 bases from V and 2 from J, leaving 9 bases between them. The CDR3, as DNA: TGTGCCAGCAGTGTCGCAAGTCCCTACAATGAGCAGTTCTTC. Its translation is CASSVASPYNEQFF.

This clonotype was counted only a few times. The chain recombines TRBV4-1 with TRBJ2-1; tentatively, D is TRBD2 (6 bases). The CDR3 extends over 21 amino acids. V lost 0 bases to trimming and J lost 2 bases, with 26 bases between them. The germline CDR1 and CDR2 sequences are MGHRA and YSYEKL. The CDR3 sequence is CASSQDYLSRAGADAYNEQFF. The DNA for the CDR3 is TGCGCCAGCAGCCAAGATTATCTTTCACGAGCGGGCGCGGACGCCTACAATGAGCAGTTCTTC.

The chain has TRBV20-1 and TRBJ1-4, with unresolved D. Germline CDR1 DFQATT, CDR2 SNEGSKA (reference sequence). The CDR3 covers 15 residues. V lost 0 bases, J lost 6 bases, and 14 bases lay in between. The CDR3 here is CSARDFSVTDEKLFF. The CDR3 DNA reads as TGCAGTGCTAGAGATTTCAGTGTGACCGATGAAAAACTGTTTTTT.

This clonotype came up a few times. The J gene is TRBJ1-2, the V gene TRBV9; 8 bases match TRBD1. The V gene's germline CDR1 is SGDLS and CDR2 YYNGEE. The V gene end was trimmed by 3 bases and the J gene end by 1 base; junction bases not matched to a gene: 8. The CDR3 length is 16 residues. CDR3 protein: CASSAGQGTSNYGYTF. The CDR3 coding sequence is TGTGCCAGCAGCGCCGGACAGGGTACGAGTAACTATGGCTACACCTTC.

This rearrangement joins TRBV12-3 or TRBV12-4 to TRBJ2-7, with TRBD2 matching 10 bases. The CDR3 is 14 amino acids. Trimming took 4 bases from V and 6 from J; bases not matched to a gene: 6. The CDR3 region has the DNA TGTGCCAGCAGTTCCAGCGGGGGGGTAGGCGAGCAGTACTTC. Amino acid sequence: CASSSSGGVGEQYF.

Here the CDR3 reads CASSQEGWEETQYF. The CDR3 DNA reads TGCGCCAGCAGCCAGGAGGGTTGGGAGGAGACCCAGTACTTC. The V gene is TRBV4-3, the J gene TRBJ2-5; TRBD2 might be the D (6 bases). CDR3 length: 14 amino acids. CDR1 LGHNA and CDR2 YSLEER come from the germline V gene. Trimming removed 3 bases from V and 5 bases from J, with 13 bases in between.